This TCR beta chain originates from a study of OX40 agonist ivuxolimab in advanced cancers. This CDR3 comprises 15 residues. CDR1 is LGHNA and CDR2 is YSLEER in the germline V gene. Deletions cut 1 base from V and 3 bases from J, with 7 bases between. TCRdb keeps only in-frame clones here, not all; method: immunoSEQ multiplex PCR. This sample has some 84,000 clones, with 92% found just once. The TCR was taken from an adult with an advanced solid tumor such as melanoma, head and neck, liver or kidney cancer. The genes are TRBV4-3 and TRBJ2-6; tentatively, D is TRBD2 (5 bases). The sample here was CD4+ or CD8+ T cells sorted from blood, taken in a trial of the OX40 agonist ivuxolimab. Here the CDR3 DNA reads TGCGCCAGCAGCCAAGTGGACTTTGGGGCCAACGTCCTGACTTTC. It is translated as CASSQVDFGANVLTF.